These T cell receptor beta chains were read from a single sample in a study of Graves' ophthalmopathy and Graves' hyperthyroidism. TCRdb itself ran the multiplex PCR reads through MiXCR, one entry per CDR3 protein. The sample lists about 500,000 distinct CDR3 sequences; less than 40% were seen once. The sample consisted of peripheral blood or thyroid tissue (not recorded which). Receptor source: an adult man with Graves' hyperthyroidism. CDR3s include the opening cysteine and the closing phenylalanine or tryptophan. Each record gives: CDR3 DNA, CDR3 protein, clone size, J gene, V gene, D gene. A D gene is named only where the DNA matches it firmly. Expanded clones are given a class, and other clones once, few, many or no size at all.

CDR3nt: TGTGCCACGGGGACAGGTGCCTACGAGCAGTACTTC
CDR3aa: CATGTGAYEQYF
abundance: many
j_gene: TRBJ2-7
v_gene: TRBV6-1
d_gene: TRBD1

CDR3nt: TGTGCCAGCAGCGGCAGGGTTTACCAAGAGACCCAGTACTTC
CDR3aa: CASSGRVYQETQYF
abundance: few
j_gene: TRBJ2-5
v_gene: TRBV7-2
d_gene: -

CDR3nt: TGTGCCACCAGTGACCCCGGACTAGTCAATGAGCAGTACTTC
CDR3aa: CATSDPGLVNEQYF
abundance: -
j_gene: TRBJ2-5
v_gene: TRBV24-1
d_gene: TRBD2

CDR3nt: TGCAGCGTTGAAGGTTCCGCCAGTACCAACGAGCAGTACTTC
CDR3aa: CSVEGSASTNEQYF
abundance: many
j_gene: TRBJ2-7
v_gene: TRBV29-1
d_gene: -

CDR3nt: TGCGCCAGCAGCCAAGGGGAGGGGGTCCTTGGGCCCCAGCATTTT
CDR3aa: CASSQGEGVLGPQHF
abundance: -
j_gene: TRBJ1-5
v_gene: TRBV7-9
d_gene: -

CDR3nt: TGTGCCAGCAGCTCAGGACTAGCGGGAGGAGAGGCCCAGTACTTC
CDR3aa: CASSSGLAGGEAQYF
abundance: -
j_gene: TRBJ2-5
v_gene: TRBV7-9
d_gene: TRBD2

CDR3nt: TGTGCCAGCAGCTTCTGGGGGGATCAGTACTTC
CDR3aa: CASSFWGDQYF
abundance: -
j_gene: TRBJ2-7
v_gene: TRBV7-2
d_gene: -

CDR3nt: TGCAGTGCTCCCTCCCATGGGAAATACAGGGGTGGGAACACTGAAGCTTTCTTT
CDR3aa: CSAPSHGKYRGGNTEAFF
abundance: many
j_gene: TRBJ1-1
v_gene: TRBV20-1
d_gene: TRBD1

CDR3nt: TGTGCCAGCAGTGCCCTAGCGGGAGTGTGGGAGACCCAGTACTTC
CDR3aa: CASSALAGVWETQYF
abundance: -
j_gene: TRBJ2-5
v_gene: TRBV6-5
d_gene: TRBD2

CDR3nt: TGCGCCAGCAGCTTGGGTGACAGCTCTGGAAACATCATATATTTT
CDR3aa: CASSLGDSSGNIIYF
abundance: -
j_gene: TRBJ1-3
v_gene: TRBV5-1
d_gene: -

CDR3nt: TGCAGTGCCCTCGGGACAGGGGGGGCCAATTCACCCCTCCACTTT
CDR3aa: CSALGTGGANSPLHF
abundance: -
j_gene: TRBJ1-6
v_gene: TRBV20-1
d_gene: TRBD1

CDR3nt: TGTGCCAGCAGCTTAGCGCGGCTCAGACCTCGCGAGCAGTACTTC
CDR3aa: CASSLARLRPREQYF
abundance: many
j_gene: TRBJ2-7
v_gene: TRBV7-8
d_gene: -

CDR3nt: TGCGCCAGCAGCCAAGTGGCGCTGGGGGGTTACGAGCAGTACTTC
CDR3aa: CASSQVALGGYEQYF
abundance: few
j_gene: TRBJ2-7
v_gene: TRBV4-1
d_gene: -

CDR3nt: TGTGCCAGCAGCGTAGATTGGGATAAGCCCCAGCATTTT
CDR3aa: CASSVDWDKPQHF
abundance: many
j_gene: TRBJ1-5
v_gene: TRBV9
d_gene: -

CDR3nt: TGTGCCAGCAGTTTAGGGCGGGGCGACACGTACCAAGAGACCCAGTACTTC
CDR3aa: CASSLGRGDTYQETQYF
abundance: many
j_gene: TRBJ2-5
v_gene: TRBV12-3/TRBV12-4
d_gene: -

CDR3nt: TGTGCCACCAGCAGACAGGGAAGGTTCCAAGGAGAGACCCAGAACTTC
CDR3aa: CATSRQGRFQGETQNF
abundance: -
j_gene: TRBJ2-5
v_gene: TRBV24-1
d_gene: TRBD1

CDR3nt: TGCGCCAGCAGCTTGGGGGGGCTCGGGGTGCAGCCCCAGCATTTT
CDR3aa: CASSLGGLGVQPQHF
abundance: many
j_gene: TRBJ1-5
v_gene: TRBV5-1
d_gene: -

CDR3nt: TGTGCCAGCAGAACAGTGGTCTCTGGAAACACCATATATTTT
CDR3aa: CASRTVVSGNTIYF
abundance: few
j_gene: TRBJ1-3
v_gene: TRBV6-5
d_gene: -

CDR3nt: TGTGCCAGCAGCCTGGGGGCAGCTGGCCCAGAATTC
CDR3aa: CASSLGAAGPEF
abundance: few
j_gene: TRBJ1-2
v_gene: TRBV9
d_gene: -

CDR3nt: TGTGCCAGCAGCTCATCGGGGGGGCCCGGGGAGCTGTTTTTT
CDR3aa: CASSSSGGPGELFF
abundance: many
j_gene: TRBJ2-2
v_gene: TRBV7-9
d_gene: TRBD2

CDR3nt: TGCAGCGTTGTGGGGGGCCCGGAGAACACTGAAGCTTTCTTT
CDR3aa: CSVVGGPENTEAFF
abundance: many
j_gene: TRBJ1-1
v_gene: TRBV29-1
d_gene: -

CDR3nt: TGTGCCATCAGTCCGGGACAGGGCACCTACGAGCAGTACTTC
CDR3aa: CAISPGQGTYEQYF
abundance: many
j_gene: TRBJ2-7
v_gene: TRBV10-3
d_gene: TRBD1

CDR3nt: TGTGCCAGCCGCAATAGGGGGGGAGTCGAGACCCAGCATTTT
CDR3aa: CASRNRGGVETQHF
abundance: -
j_gene: TRBJ1-5
v_gene: TRBV5-8
d_gene: -

CDR3nt: TGTGCCATCAGCAAAGCGGGAGACTGGGAGACCCAGTACTTC
CDR3aa: CAISKAGDWETQYF
abundance: -
j_gene: TRBJ2-5
v_gene: TRBV10-3
d_gene: TRBD2

CDR3nt: TGCAGTGCTAGAGAGGAATTGACCGGGACAGCGAGAACTTATAGCAATCAGCCCCAGCATTTT
CDR3aa: CSAREELTGTARTYSNQPQHF
abundance: few
j_gene: TRBJ1-5
v_gene: TRBV20-1
d_gene: TRBD1

CDR3nt: TGTGCCAGCAGCTTAGGGACTAGCGTAAGCTACGAGCAGTACTTC
CDR3aa: CASSLGTSVSYEQYF
abundance: -
j_gene: TRBJ2-7
v_gene: TRBV7-2
d_gene: TRBD2

CDR3nt: TGTGCCAGTAGTCTCTCCGGAATCTTGAACACTGAAGCTTTCTTT
CDR3aa: CASSLSGILNTEAFF
abundance: many
j_gene: TRBJ1-1
v_gene: TRBV19
d_gene: -

CDR3nt: TGTGCCAGCAGCCCCGGGACTAACGAGCAGTACTTC
CDR3aa: CASSPGTNEQYF
abundance: few
j_gene: TRBJ2-7
v_gene: TRBV9
d_gene: TRBD2

CDR3nt: TGTGCCAGCAGCATCGAGCAGTATAATTCACCCCTCCACTTT
CDR3aa: CASSIEQYNSPLHF
abundance: -
j_gene: TRBJ1-6
v_gene: TRBV7-9
d_gene: -

CDR3nt: TGTGCCAGCAGCTTAGATTATGGCGGTACCTACGAGCAGTACTTC
CDR3aa: CASSLDYGGTYEQYF
abundance: few
j_gene: TRBJ2-7
v_gene: TRBV11-2
d_gene: -

CDR3nt: TGTGCCAGCAGTTTAAGGGACAGTACTTCCTACGAGCAGTACTTC
CDR3aa: CASSLRDSTSYEQYF
abundance: -
j_gene: TRBJ2-7
v_gene: TRBV12-3/TRBV12-4
d_gene: TRBD1

CDR3nt: TGTGCCTGGAGTGTACAGGGGAATCAGCCCCAGCATTTT
CDR3aa: CAWSVQGNQPQHF
abundance: -
j_gene: TRBJ1-5
v_gene: TRBV30
d_gene: TRBD1

CDR3nt: TGTGCCAGCAGCCCTATGGGTACTGGCGGGGAGCTGTTTTTT
CDR3aa: CASSPMGTGGELFF
abundance: few
j_gene: TRBJ2-2
v_gene: TRBV12-3/TRBV12-4
d_gene: -

CDR3nt: TGTGCCGGACAGGTGTACTTGAACACTGAAGCTTTCTTT
CDR3aa: CAGQVYLNTEAFF
abundance: -
j_gene: TRBJ1-1
v_gene: TRBV7-9
d_gene: TRBD1

CDR3nt: TGTGCCAGCAGTTGGGCAGGGGAAGAGACCCAGTACTTC
CDR3aa: CASSWAGEETQYF
abundance: few
j_gene: TRBJ2-5
v_gene: TRBV2
d_gene: -

CDR3nt: TGTGCCATCAGTGGGGGGTTCTCACCCCTCCACTTT
CDR3aa: CAISGGFSPLHF
abundance: many
j_gene: TRBJ1-6
v_gene: TRBV10-3
d_gene: -

CDR3nt: TGTGCCAGCAGTTTAGTACCCGGATCTGGAAACACCATATATTTT
CDR3aa: CASSLVPGSGNTIYF
abundance: few
j_gene: TRBJ1-3
v_gene: TRBV12-3/TRBV12-4
d_gene: -

CDR3nt: TGCAGTAACAGGGCGGGAAGCGGGGAGACCCAGTACTTC
CDR3aa: CSNRAGSGETQYF
abundance: -
j_gene: TRBJ2-5
v_gene: TRBV20-1
d_gene: -

CDR3nt: TGTGCCAGCAGTGAAAGGTCCTCGGCTTTCTTT
CDR3aa: CASSERSSAFF
abundance: -
j_gene: TRBJ1-1
v_gene: TRBV25-1
d_gene: -

CDR3nt: TGTGCCAGCAGCCAAGATCAGACCAGGGGTTCCTACGAGCAGTACTTC
CDR3aa: CASSQDQTRGSYEQYF
abundance: few
j_gene: TRBJ2-7
v_gene: TRBV4-2
d_gene: -

CDR3nt: TGCAGTGCTAGAGTCGCGGGAAGTTCCTACGAGCAGTACTTC
CDR3aa: CSARVAGSSYEQYF
abundance: many
j_gene: TRBJ2-7
v_gene: TRBV20-1
d_gene: -

CDR3nt: TGTGCCAGCAGCCAAGTAGCGGGGGACATCTACGAGCAGTACTTC
CDR3aa: CASSQVAGDIYEQYF
abundance: -
j_gene: TRBJ2-7
v_gene: TRBV19
d_gene: TRBD2

CDR3nt: TGTGCCAGCAGCTTAGAGGGAGCGGGTGATACGCAGTATTTT
CDR3aa: CASSLEGAGDTQYF
abundance: -
j_gene: TRBJ2-3
v_gene: TRBV7-8
d_gene: -

CDR3nt: TGTGCTAGAGCTTGGCGTCAGGAGACCCAGTACTTC
CDR3aa: CARAWRQETQYF
abundance: -
j_gene: TRBJ2-5
v_gene: TRBV2
d_gene: -

CDR3nt: TGCAGTGCTATACGCGGGGTAGTTGAGCAGTACTTC
CDR3aa: CSAIRGVVEQYF
abundance: many
j_gene: TRBJ2-7
v_gene: TRBV20-1
d_gene: -

CDR3nt: TGCGCCAGCAGTGAGGCAGGTCTCGAGCAGCACTTC
CDR3aa: CASSEAGLEQHF
abundance: -
j_gene: TRBJ2-7
v_gene: TRBV10-2
d_gene: -

CDR3nt: TGTGCCAGCAGCTTAAACACCGACACCTACGAGCAGTACTTC
CDR3aa: CASSLNTDTYEQYF
abundance: many
j_gene: TRBJ2-7
v_gene: TRBV7-9
d_gene: -

CDR3nt: TGCAGTGCTAGGCCAGGGGGAAGCAATCAGCCCCAGCATTTT
CDR3aa: CSARPGGSNQPQHF
abundance: -
j_gene: TRBJ1-5
v_gene: TRBV20-1
d_gene: TRBD1

CDR3nt: TGTGCCAGCAGTTTACCGGGTCTTTGGTACGAGCAGTACTTC
CDR3aa: CASSLPGLWYEQYF
abundance: -
j_gene: TRBJ2-7
v_gene: TRBV28
d_gene: -

CDR3nt: TGCGCCAGCAGCATACAGGGGGCGGATGGTGGCTACACCTTC
CDR3aa: CASSIQGADGGYTF
abundance: few
j_gene: TRBJ1-2
v_gene: TRBV7-2
d_gene: TRBD1

CDR3nt: TGTGCCAGCAGTGACCCGGGACACCTGAACACTGAAGCTTTCTTT
CDR3aa: CASSDPGHLNTEAFF
abundance: few
j_gene: TRBJ1-1
v_gene: TRBV6-1
d_gene: -

CDR3nt: TGTGCCACCAGCAGAGATCTCGGAAATCAGCCCCAGCATTTT
CDR3aa: CATSRDLGNQPQHF
abundance: many
j_gene: TRBJ1-5
v_gene: TRBV15
d_gene: -

CDR3nt: TGTGCCAGCAGCTTACCCGGGGCCCAAGCGACCCAGTACTTC
CDR3aa: CASSLPGAQATQYF
abundance: -
j_gene: TRBJ2-5
v_gene: TRBV7-9
d_gene: -

CDR3nt: TGCGCCAGCAGCAGGGGACAGTCTATAGATGGCTACACCTTC
CDR3aa: CASSRGQSIDGYTF
abundance: once
j_gene: TRBJ1-2
v_gene: TRBV5-1
d_gene: TRBD1

CDR3nt: TGTGCCAGCAGGGACAGCTTCTACGAGCAGTACTTC
CDR3aa: CASRDSFYEQYF
abundance: -
j_gene: TRBJ2-7
v_gene: TRBV28
d_gene: -

CDR3nt: TGTGCCAGCAGCGTAGTCGGGGGCTCCGGGGAGCTGTTTTTT
CDR3aa: CASSVVGGSGELFF
abundance: many
j_gene: TRBJ2-2
v_gene: TRBV9
d_gene: -

CDR3nt: TGTGCCAGCAGCGTAGACGGGAGGGGGTACGGTGAAAAACTGTTTTTT
CDR3aa: CASSVDGRGYGEKLFF
abundance: -
j_gene: TRBJ1-4
v_gene: TRBV9
d_gene: -

CDR3nt: TGTGCCACGGGACAGGACCCCTACGAGCAGTACTTC
CDR3aa: CATGQDPYEQYF
abundance: many
j_gene: TRBJ2-7
v_gene: TRBV24-1
d_gene: TRBD1